This T cell receptor (delta chain) is from a study of gamma-delta chains in newborns, infants, children. Study information: Microbial exposure reportedly drives polyclonal innate γδ T cell expansion after birth.

TCRdb re-called clones from the reads via CATT. The sample lists 5,700 or so delta-chain clones, about 0.42% seen once, with less than 15% in the top ten. For this clone: A read error likely explains why the TCRdb protein, taken from a much larger clone, differs from this DNA's translation at residue 10; the protein shown is translated from the DNA.

The ends lost 0 bases at V and 6 bases at J; junction bases unmatched: 5. Germline assignment: CDR1 GEAIGNYY and CDR2 EKD. The CDR3 extends over 17 amino acids. Sequenced input: blood. The sequence was obtained from a child who was a newborn, infant or young child, either healthy, febrile or measles-vaccinated (not recorded which). V usage is TRDV2 and J usage is TRDJ3; 9 nucleotides match TRDD3. CDR3: CACDTVGDILDTRQMFF. Written as DNA, the CDR3 is TGTGCCTGTGACACCGTGGGGGATATTTTGGACACCCGACAGATGTTTTTC.